The 17 T cell receptor beta chains below all came from one sample that was sequenced in a study of cytomegalovirus exposure and HLA in healthy donors. PCR employed 60 Vbeta and 13 Jbeta primers. Sequencing used immunoSEQ multiplex PCR; TCRdb keeps in-frame clones, though not all of them. The profile shows under 200,000 clones, over 80% of them singletons. The source material was PBMCs. These receptors were collected from a girl aged 10 to 17 in good health and CMV-seropositive.

The chain recombines TRBV7-2 with TRBJ1-4, with a possible D match to TRBD1 (5 bases). The CDR3 extends over 18 amino acids. V lost 5 bases, J lost 2 bases, and 21 bases lay in between. Germline V lookup: CDR1 SGHTA, CDR2 FQGNSA. As DNA, the CDR3 is TGTGCCAGCAGCCAAAAGTCAACACGACAGAGCACTAATGAAAAACTGTTTTTT. Protein product: CASSQKSTRQSTNEKLFF. The whole variable domain, remainder taken from reference TRBV7-2 and TRBJ1-4, is GAGVSQSPSNKVTEKGKDVELRCDPISGHTALYWYRQSLGQGLEFLIYFQGNSAPDKSGLPSDRFSAERTGGSVSTLTIQRTQQEDSAVYLCASSQKSTRQSTNEKLFFGSGTQLSVL.

This rearrangement joins TRBV11-2 to TRBJ1-2, with D maybe TRBD1 (6 bases). CDR3 length: 15 amino acids. Germline assignment: CDR1 SGHAT and CDR2 FQNNGV. V shed 3 bases and J shed 6 bases, with 17 bases lying between them. CDR3 DNA: TGTGCCAGCAGCTTCTCCTCCGGGACACTTAATGGCTACACCTTC. It translates to CASSFSSGTLNGYTF.

The chain carries TRBV27 and TRBJ2-1; tentatively, D is TRBD2 (6 bases). V was pared by 0 bases and J by 0 bases, with 12 bases between. CDR1 is MNHEY, CDR2 SMNVEV, per germline (reference sequence). The CDR3 contains 17 residues. CDR3 nucleotides: TGTGCCAGCAGTTTATCGAAGGGAGCGGGCTCCTACAATGAGCAGTTCTTC. Protein: CASSLSKGAGSYNEQFF.

The chain is built from TRBV19 and TRBJ2-6; D gene unclear. Trimming stripped 6 bases from V and 0 bases from J, with 3 bases between. CDR1 is LNHDA and CDR2 is SQIVND in the germline V gene (reference sequence). CDR3 length: 13 amino acids. The CDR3 DNA reads as TGTGCCAGTAGGCGCTCTGGGGCCAACGTCCTGACTTTC. This codes for CASRRSGANVLTF.

CDR3 bases: TGTGCCAGCAGGCGACAGGGAGTAGGGGAGACCCAGTACTTC. Protein sequence: CASRRQGVGETQYF. This rearrangement joins TRBV6-6 to TRBJ2-5; 7 nucleotides match TRBD1. Trimming at V came to 6 bases and at J to 5 bases, leaving 9 bases not matched to a gene. There are 14 residues in the CDR3. In germline, CDR1 is MNHNY, CDR2 SVGAGI (reference sequence).

The gene calls are TRBV30 and TRBJ2-3; 7 bases fit TRBD2. Germline CDR1 GTSNPN, CDR2 SVGIG (reference sequence). The CDR3 has 15 amino acids. With 1 base clipped from V and 0 bases from J, the junction kept 4 bases outside the gene matches. CDR3 sequence (DNA): TGTGCCTGGAGTGATTTAGCGGGTAGCACAGATACGCAGTATTTT. The encoded protein is CAWSDLAGSTDTQYF.

The chain combines TRBV7-6 with TRBJ2-5; the match to TRBD2 covers 7 bases. The ends lost 4 bases at V and 1 base at J; junction bases unmatched: 6. CDR3 size: 15 residues. Germline V lookup: CDR1 SGHVS, CDR2 FNYEAQ. CDR3 sequence: CASSYAGEGQETQYF. The CDR3 DNA is TGTGCCAGCAGCTATGCGGGGGAGGGCCAAGAGACCCAGTACTTC.

V gene TRBV30 combines with J gene TRBJ2-2, with 14 positions matching TRBD2. With 1 base clipped from V and 3 bases from J, the junction kept 7 bases outside the gene matches. Germline V CDR1 and CDR2: GTSNPN, SVGIG (reference sequence). The CDR3 consists of 18 residues. The CDR3 bases are TGTGCCTGGAGTGGACTAGCGGGGGGGCCAGCGTACACCGGGGAGCTGTTTTTT. Protein product: CAWSGLAGGPAYTGELFF.

V and J are TRBV4-3 and TRBJ2-6; D is possibly TRBD2 (6 bases). This CDR3 has 18 amino acids. Germline V gives CDR1 LGHNA, CDR2 YSLEER. With 0 bases removed from V and 3 bases from J, the gap between germline ends came to 15 bases. The DNA of the CDR3 is TGCGCCAGCAGCCAAGATAAGATTCCGGGGGATGGGGCCAACGTCCTGACTTTC. Its protein is CASSQDKIPGDGANVLTF.

The chain joins TRBV28 to TRBJ1-4; 7 bases fit TRBD1. J gave up 6 bases and V 8 bases, and 9 bases lay outside the gene matches. Germline V gene lookup returns CDR1 MDHEN and CDR2 SYDVKM. There are 14 residues in the CDR3. CDR3 nucleotide sequence: TGTGCCAGCGGACTCACAGGGGCCGATGAAAAACTGTTTTTT. Translating gives CASGLTGADEKLFF.

This clone was observed a few times. This chain links TRBV7-3 with TRBJ2-5, with 11 bases aligning to TRBD2. The CDR3 runs to 19 residues. Losses at the gene ends were 3 bases for V and 5 bases for J; bases not matched to a gene: 17. Germline assignment: CDR1 SGHTA and CDR2 FQGTGA. CDR3 sequence: CASSFGGLAGGRVRETQYF. The CDR3 DNA reads TGTGCCAGCAGCTTCGGTGGTTTAGCGGGGGGGAGGGTTAGGGAGACCCAGTACTTC.

V is TRBV28 and J is TRBJ1-3; tentatively, D is TRBD1 (6 bases). The V gene's germline CDR1 is MDHEN and CDR2 SYDVKM. The CDR3 loop spans 16 amino acids. V gave up 5 bases and J gave up 1 base, with 15 bases separating them. As DNA, the CDR3 is TGTGCCAGCAGTCCTCCGGGTACAGGGTCTGGAAACACCATATATTTT. Translating it yields CASSPPGTGSGNTIYF.

The V and J genes are TRBV6-6 and TRBJ1-1; 8 positions match TRBD1. The J segment lost 1 base and the V segment lost 6 bases, leaving 4 bases of the junction unmatched. The germline gives CDR1 MNHNY, CDR2 SVGAGI (reference sequence). CDR3 length: 14 amino acids. CDR3 in amino acids: CASRTGQGNTEAFF. For the CDR3, the DNA is TGTGCCAGCAGAACCGGACAGGGGAACACTGAAGCTTTCTTT.

The chain recombines TRBV9 with TRBJ2-5; D gene ambiguous. Germline values: CDR1 SGDLS, CDR2 YYNGEE. This CDR3 is built from 15 residues. Trimming took off 0 bases at V and 2 bases at J, with 11 bases between the two ends. The CDR3 loop is CASSVDLTVQETQYF. CDR3 DNA sequence: TGTGCCAGCAGCGTAGATCTAACAGTACAAGAGACCCAGTACTTC.

The chain links TRBV28 to TRBJ2-1; tentative D call: TRBD2 (5 bases). Germline CDR1 and CDR2: MDHEN and SYDVKM. The CDR3 has 15 amino acids. Trimming took 3 bases from V and 9 from J, leaving 18 bases between them. DNA for the CDR3: TGTGCCAGCAGTTTGAGAGGTCTGCGCGCGGGTGAGCAGTTCTTC. Its translation: CASSLRGLRAGEQFF.

This chain connects TRBV27 to TRBJ2-1, with TRBD1 matching over 8 bases. Trimming took 6 bases from V and 10 from J; bases not matched to a gene: 11. The CDR3 has 14 residues. Per germline, CDR1 MNHEY and CDR2 SMNVEV (reference sequence). CDR3 coding DNA: TGTGCCAGCAGGACAGGGGACTCCTTAGGAGAGCAGTTCTTC. Its protein is CASRTGDSLGEQFF.

In its sample, this clone was seen a few times. This sequence joins TRBV5-6 and TRBJ2-3, with D perhaps matching TRBD1 (6 bases). CDR1 and CDR2 from the germline V gene are SGHDT and YYEEEE. The V and J ends lost 1 base and 0 bases respectively, with 12 bases between them. This CDR3 contains 16 residues. CDR3 in DNA: TGTGCCAGCAGCTTGATGGGGGACACTAGCACAGATACGCAGTATTTT. It encodes CASSLMGDTSTDTQYF.